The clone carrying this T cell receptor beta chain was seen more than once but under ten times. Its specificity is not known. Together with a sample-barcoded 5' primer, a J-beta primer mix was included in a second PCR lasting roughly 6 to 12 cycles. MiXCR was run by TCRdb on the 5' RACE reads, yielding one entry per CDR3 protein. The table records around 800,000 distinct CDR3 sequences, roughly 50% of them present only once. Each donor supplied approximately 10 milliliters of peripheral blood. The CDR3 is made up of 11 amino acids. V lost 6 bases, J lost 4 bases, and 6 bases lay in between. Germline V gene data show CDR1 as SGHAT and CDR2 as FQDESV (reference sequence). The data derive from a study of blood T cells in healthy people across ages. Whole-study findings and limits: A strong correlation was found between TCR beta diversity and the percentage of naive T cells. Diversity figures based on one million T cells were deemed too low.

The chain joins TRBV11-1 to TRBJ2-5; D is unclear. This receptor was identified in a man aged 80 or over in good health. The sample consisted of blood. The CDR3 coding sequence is TGTGCCAGCAGAGGATTAGAGACCCAGTACTTC. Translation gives CASRGLETQYF.